The clone carrying this T cell receptor (beta chain) was found once. The data stem from a study of blood T cell repertoires in COVID-19. Study background: From T cells, B-cell-depleted T cells, or PBMCs came the material, which was cDNA or gDNA.

This CDR3 contains 14 residues. CDR1 is KGHDR and CDR2 is SFDVKD in the germline V gene. V lost 4 bases to trimming and J lost 5 bases, with 12 bases between them. The study drew participants aged about 18 to 89 years from fewer than 30 US areas. Cohort placement rested on clinical history that participants reported themselves. Measured with immunoSEQ multiplex PCR; TCRdb has only the in-frame clones, and not every one. The table includes roughly 290,000 clones, around 85% detected once. This receptor was identified in a young woman who had recovered from COVID-19. V gene TRBV24-1 combines with J gene TRBJ2-3; D possibly corresponds to TRBD1 (6 bases). The sequencing sample was made of PBMCs or T cells enriched from blood (not recorded which). The CDR3, as DNA: TGTGCCACCAGTGACCCCAAGGGGGAAGATACGCAGTATTTT. This sequence encodes CATSDPKGEDTQYF.